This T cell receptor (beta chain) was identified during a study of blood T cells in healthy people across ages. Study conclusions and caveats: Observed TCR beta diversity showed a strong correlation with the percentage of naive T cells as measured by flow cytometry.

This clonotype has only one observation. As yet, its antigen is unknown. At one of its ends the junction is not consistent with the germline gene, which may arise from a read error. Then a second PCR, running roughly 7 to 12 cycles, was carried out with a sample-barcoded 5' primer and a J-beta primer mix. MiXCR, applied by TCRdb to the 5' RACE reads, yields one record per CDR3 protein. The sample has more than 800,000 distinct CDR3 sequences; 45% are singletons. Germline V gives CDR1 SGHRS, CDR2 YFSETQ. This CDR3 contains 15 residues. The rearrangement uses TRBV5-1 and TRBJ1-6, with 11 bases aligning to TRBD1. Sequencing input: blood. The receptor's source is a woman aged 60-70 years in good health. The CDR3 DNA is TGCGCCGGCAGCTCGGGGACAGGGGGTGACTCACCCCTCCACTTT. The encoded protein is CAGSSGTGGDSPLHF.